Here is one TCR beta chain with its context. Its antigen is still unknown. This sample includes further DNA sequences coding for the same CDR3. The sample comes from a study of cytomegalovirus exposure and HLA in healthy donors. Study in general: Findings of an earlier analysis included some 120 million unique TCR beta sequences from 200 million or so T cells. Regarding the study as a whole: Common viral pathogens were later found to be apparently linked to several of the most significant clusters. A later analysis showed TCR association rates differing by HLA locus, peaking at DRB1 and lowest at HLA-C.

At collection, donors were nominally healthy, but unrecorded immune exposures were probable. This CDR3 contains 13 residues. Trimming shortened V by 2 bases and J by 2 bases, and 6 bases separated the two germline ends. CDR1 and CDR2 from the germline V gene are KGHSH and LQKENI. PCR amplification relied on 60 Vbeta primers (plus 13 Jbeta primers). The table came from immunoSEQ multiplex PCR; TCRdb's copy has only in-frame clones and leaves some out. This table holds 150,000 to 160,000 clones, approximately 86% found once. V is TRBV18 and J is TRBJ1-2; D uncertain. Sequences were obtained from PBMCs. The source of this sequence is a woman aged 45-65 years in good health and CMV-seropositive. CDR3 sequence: CASSPGSNYGYTF. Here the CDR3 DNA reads TGTGCCAGCTCACCAGGGAGCAACTATGGCTACACCTTC.